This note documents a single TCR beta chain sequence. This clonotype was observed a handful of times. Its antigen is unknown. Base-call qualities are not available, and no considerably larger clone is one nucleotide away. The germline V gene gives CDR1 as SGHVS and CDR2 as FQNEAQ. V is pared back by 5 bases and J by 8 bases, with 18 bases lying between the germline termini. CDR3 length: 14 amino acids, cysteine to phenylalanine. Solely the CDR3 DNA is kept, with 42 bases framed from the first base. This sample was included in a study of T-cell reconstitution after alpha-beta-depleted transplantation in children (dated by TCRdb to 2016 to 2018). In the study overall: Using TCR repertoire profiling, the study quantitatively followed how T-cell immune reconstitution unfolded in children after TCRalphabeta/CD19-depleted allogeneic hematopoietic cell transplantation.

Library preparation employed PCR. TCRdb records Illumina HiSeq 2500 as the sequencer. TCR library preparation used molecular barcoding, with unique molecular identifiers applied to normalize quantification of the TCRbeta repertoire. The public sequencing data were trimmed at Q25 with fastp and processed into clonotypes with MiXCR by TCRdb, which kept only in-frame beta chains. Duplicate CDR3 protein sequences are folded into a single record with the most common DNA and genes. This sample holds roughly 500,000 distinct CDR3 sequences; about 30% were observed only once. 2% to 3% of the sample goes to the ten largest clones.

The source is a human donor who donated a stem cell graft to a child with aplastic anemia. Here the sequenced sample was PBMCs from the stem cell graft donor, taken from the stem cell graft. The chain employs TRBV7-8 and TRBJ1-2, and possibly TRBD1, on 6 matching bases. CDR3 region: CASSIVVGARGYTF. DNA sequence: TGTGCCAGCAGCATCGTCGTGGGGGCTCGGGGCTACACCTTC.